This TCR beta chain was identified during a study of T cell repertoires in cytomegalovirus infection. Overall study: Evidence of both CMV infection and a matching HLA type came from public TCR beta signatures.

Germline loops: CDR1 LNHDA, CDR2 SQIVND (reference sequence). The CDR3 runs 16 residues. V dropped 5 bases and J dropped 6; count of bases not matched to a gene: 12. TCRdb fed the reads into MiXCR, producing one record per CDR3 protein. The data contain tens of thousands of distinct CDR3 sequences, 20% to 30% of them singletons. With regard to this clonotype: Its target is unknown.

The chain recombines TRBV19 with TRBJ2-1; 8 bases are shared with TRBD2. The sample was CD8+ T cells from cultured PBMCs, taken from culture after CMV antigen stimulation. The sequence was collected from a human donor in good health (CMV status not recorded). Some clones in this sample may be carry-over from other donors' samples. The CDR3 DNA is TGTGCCAGTAGTGTCACCCCGGGACTAGGTGGCAATGAGCAGTTCTTC. This gives the protein CASSVTPGLGGNEQFF.